Listed below are T cell receptor beta chains from one sample, sequenced in a study of cytomegalovirus exposure and HLA in healthy donors. The method was immunoSEQ multiplex PCR; TCRdb's version includes in-frame clones alone and lacks a portion of them. The sample records 130,000 to 150,000 clones, 75% to 80% being singletons. Sequences were obtained from PBMCs. The origin of the receptors is a woman aged 45-60 years in good health and CMV-seronegative. Each CDR3 is given with its conserved first and last residue. The D gene is left open where the match is weak. Clone size is not always given. Where it is, it says once, few, many or a class for expanded clones.

V,size,D,J,CDR3,DNA
TRBV5-8,once,TRBD1,TRBJ1-2,CASSSEHSPDRRTNYGYTF,TGTGCCAGCAGCTCCGAACACTCCCCGGACAGGCGGACTAACTATGGCTACACCTTC
TRBV4-3,NA,TRBD2,TRBJ2-3,CASSRWDSVQLAGGHRTDTQYF,TGCGCCAGCAGCCGATGGGACTCGGTTCAGCTAGCGGGGGGGCACCGCACAGATACGCAGTATTTT
TRBV10-3,few,NA,TRBJ1-1,CAIRDTGVNTEAFF,TGTGCCATCAGAGACACAGGAGTGAACACTGAAGCTTTCTTT
TRBV5-8,once,NA,TRBJ1-5,CASSFSTGTVGQPQHF,TGTGCCAGCAGCTTTAGCACAGGTACTGTGGGTCAGCCCCAGCATTTT
TRBV23-1,NA,NA,TRBJ1-5,CASSQSRPKQPQHF,TGCGCCAGCAGTCAATCGAGGCCCAAACAGCCCCAGCATTTT
TRBV9,NA,NA,TRBJ2-3,CASSVWASSTDTQYF,TGTGCCAGCAGCGTATGGGCTTCTAGCACAGATACGCAGTATTTT
TRBV6-5,NA,NA,TRBJ2-2,CASRPEGAGELFF,TGTGCCAGCAGACCCGAGGGGGCCGGGGAGCTGTTTTTT
TRBV27,NA,NA,TRBJ2-7,CASSFLVRTGEYEQYF,TGTGCCAGCAGTTTCCTAGTTCGGACTGGGGAGTACGAGCAGTACTTC
TRBV7-3,NA,NA,TRBJ2-6,CASSLMAVSGANVLTF,TGTGCCAGCAGCTTAATGGCCGTCTCTGGGGCCAACGTCCTGACTTTC
TRBV28,NA,TRBD1,TRBJ2-5,CASSNRGRTGETQYF,TGTGCCAGCAGCAACAGGGGGCGCACGGGAGAGACCCAGTACTTC
TRBV4-2,NA,NA,TRBJ2-5,CASSQDPSRGETQYF,TGTGCCAGCAGCCAAGACCCTAGCCGAGGGGAGACCCAGTACTTC
TRBV5-1,NA,NA,TRBJ2-7,CASSLTSRPYEQYF,TGCGCCAGCAGCCTTACCTCGAGGCCCTACGAGCAGTACTTC
TRBV7-2,NA,NA,TRBJ2-2,CASSPQGSLNTGELFF,TGTGCCAGCAGCCCGCAGGGGTCACTAAACACCGGGGAGCTGTTTTTT
TRBV29-1,NA,NA,TRBJ2-1,CSVVQLAGYNEQFF,TGCAGCGTTGTCCAGCTAGCAGGATACAATGAGCAGTTCTTC
TRBV19,NA,TRBD1,TRBJ1-6,CASSPSDGTGGFNSPLHF,TGTGCCAGTAGTCCCTCGGACGGGACAGGGGGCTTTAATTCACCCCTCCACTTT
TRBV14,NA,NA,TRBJ1-2,CASSQNRASYTF,TGTGCCAGCAGCCAAAACAGGGCCAGCTACACCTTC
TRBV7-9,NA,NA,TRBJ2-1,CASSPLFRNSYNEQFF,TGTGCCAGCAGCCCCTTGTTCCGTAACTCCTACAATGAGCAGTTCTTC
TRBV11-3,NA,NA,TRBJ2-3,CASSLEAPDTQYF,TGTGCCAGCAGCTTGGAGGCCCCAGATACGCAGTATTTT
TRBV25-1,NA,TRBD1,TRBJ1-2,CASSGTGFVYGYTF,TGTGCCAGCAGTGGGACAGGGTTTGTGTATGGCTACACCTTC
TRBV6-1,NA,TRBD1,TRBJ2-5,CASRTGTGIQETQYF,TGTGCCAGCAGGACCGGGACAGGAATCCAAGAGACCCAGTACTTC
TRBV13,NA,NA,TRBJ1-2,CASSPRTANYGYTF,TGTGCCAGCAGCCCTAGGACAGCTAACTATGGCTACACCTTC
TRBV5-5,few,NA,TRBJ2-7,CASSLETGREQYF,TGTGCCAGCAGCTTGGAGACAGGTCGCGAGCAGTACTTC
TRBV2,NA,TRBD1,TRBJ1-2,CASRTTHAPVGTGDGYTF,TGTGCCAGCAGAACCACTCACGCTCCCGTAGGGACAGGCGATGGCTACACCTTC
TRBV5-6,few,NA,TRBJ1-2,CASSLIAFYGYTF,TGTGCCAGCAGCTTGATAGCTTTCTATGGCTACACCTTC
TRBV7-8,NA,TRBD2,TRBJ2-3,CASSFDLAGPTDTQYF,TGTGCCAGCAGCTTCGACCTAGCGGGGCCCACAGATACGCAGTATTTT
TRBV5-4,NA,TRBD2,TRBJ2-7,CASSLDGTTYEQYF,TGTGCCAGCAGCTTGGACGGGACTACCTACGAGCAGTACTTC
TRBV19,NA,TRBD2,TRBJ2-1,CASRSSGTSFYEQFF,TGTGCCAGCCGAAGCTCCGGGACTAGTTTTTATGAGCAGTTCTTC
TRBV5-1,NA,TRBD1,TRBJ2-7,CASSPQGARLDEQYF,TGCGCCAGCAGCCCACAGGGGGCGCGTTTAGACGAGCAGTACTTC
TRBV28,few,TRBD1,TRBJ1-1,CASSPRTGRGTEAFF,TGTGCCAGCAGTCCACGGACAGGGAGGGGCACTGAAGCTTTCTTT